The T cell receptor beta chain under discussion was sequenced for a study of blood T cell repertoires in COVID-19. Study-level background: From T cells, B-cell-depleted T cells, or PBMCs came the material, which was cDNA or gDNA.

In germline, CDR1 is SGHRS, CDR2 YFSETQ. After removal of 5 bases from V and 6 bases from J, the junction contained 12 bases not matched to a gene. This CDR3 contains 16 residues. Profiling relied on immunoSEQ multiplex PCR, and the TCRdb table lists in-frame clones only, not all of them. Here the sample spans 250,000 to 350,000 clones, approximately 83% being singletons. The chain uses TRBV5-1 and TRBJ2-1; 9 nucleotides line up with TRBD2. The sequenced sample consisted of peripheral blood. The sequence derives from a woman aged 25 to 39 who had recovered from COVID-19. The CDR3 is CASSPLAGNLFNEQFF. CDR3 nucleotide sequence: TGCGCCAGCAGTCCCCTAGCGGGGAACCTTTTCAATGAGCAGTTCTTC.